This TCR beta chain was observed in a study of regulatory and conventional T cells in RAG deficiency. Assay used: immunoSEQ multiplex PCR; TCRdb lists only in-frame clones, some missing. The table includes about 9,400 clones, roughly 90% detected once. The CDR3 length is 12 residues. Trimming removed 6 bases at V and 4 bases at J, with 6 bases between. Per the germline V gene, CDR1 is MNHNY and CDR2 is SVGAGI (reference sequence). Genomic DNA came from blood regulatory T cells gated CD4+ CD25-high CD127-low. General study points: In Omenn syndrome, Treg and Tconv repertoires overlapped >85%. Shannon entropy was markedly lower and Simpson indices higher in RAG-deficient patients than control T-cell subsets. Other subsets showed around 10-fold reductions, but Treg unique TCR beta sequences fell 95 to 100-fold in these patients.

As regards this clone: Its target is unknown.

This sample was shared with a second study, whose subject was regulatory T cells. That report notes: The primer mix had 52 TRBV and 13 TRBJ primers. Patient repertoires had restricted TRB V-J pairs and skewed V and J usage, most in Tregs.

The chain couples TRBV6-6 to TRBJ2-2; possibly TRBD2 for D (5 bases). This TCR was sampled from a human donor in good health. The sample was Tregs sorted from blood. CDR3 region: CASSGITGELFF. The CDR3 region has the DNA TGTGCCAGCAGCGGGATCACCGGGGAGCTGTTTTTT.